This TCR beta chain is drawn from a study of cytomegalovirus exposure and HLA in healthy donors. Points from the study as a whole: Accurate prediction of most subjects' HLA-A and HLA-B alleles from TCR beta sequences was reported. Follow-up analysis found HLA locus-dependent TCR association rates, highest for DRB1 and lowest for HLA-C.

In the PCR, 60 Vbeta and 13 Jbeta primers were used. Using immunoSEQ multiplex PCR, the repertoire was profiled, and TCRdb retains in-frame clones only, with some absent. The sample includes 150,000 or so clones, about 72% of them seen just once. This clone came up a few times. Its antigen is undetermined. With 2 bases removed from V and 1 base from J, the gap between germline ends came to 14 bases. The germline V gene has CDR1 MNHEY and CDR2 SMNVEV (reference sequence). CDR3 length: 16 amino acids. This TCR came from a girl aged 10 to 17 in good health and CMV-seronegative. Sequencing was performed on PBMCs. The V call is TRBV27, the J call TRBJ2-5; a weak D match, TRBD2 (6 bases). The CDR3, as DNA: TGTGCCAGCAGTTTAGGAGGGCAGGGTGGCCAAGAGACCCAGTACTTC. Translation gives CASSLGGQGGQETQYF.